This T cell receptor beta chain was captured in a study of response to subunit inactivated influenza vaccine. Broader study findings: The authors put forward the suggestion that each seasonal influenza vaccination may bring in only a limited number of new T cells.

Looked up from germline, CDR1 is SQVTM and CDR2 is ANQGSEA. The CDR3 runs to 11 residues. Trimming took 7 bases from V and 4 from J, leaving 7 bases between them. TCRdb called the RT-PCR reads again in MiXCR, with one record for every CDR3 protein. The data hold roughly 650,000 distinct CDR3 sequences, with about 15% observed a single time. As for this clonotype: Its cognate antigen is unknown.

This material consisted of PBMCs from blood, taken 14 to 15 days before vaccination. This clonotype originated in a man between 45 and 60 years old who received an inactivated influenza vaccine. This chain joins TRBV29-1 and TRBJ2-2; tentatively, D is TRBD2 (6 bases). The CDR3 DNA sequence: TGCAGCGGGGGGGTCACCGGGGAGCTGTTTTTT. Translation gives CSGGVTGELFF.